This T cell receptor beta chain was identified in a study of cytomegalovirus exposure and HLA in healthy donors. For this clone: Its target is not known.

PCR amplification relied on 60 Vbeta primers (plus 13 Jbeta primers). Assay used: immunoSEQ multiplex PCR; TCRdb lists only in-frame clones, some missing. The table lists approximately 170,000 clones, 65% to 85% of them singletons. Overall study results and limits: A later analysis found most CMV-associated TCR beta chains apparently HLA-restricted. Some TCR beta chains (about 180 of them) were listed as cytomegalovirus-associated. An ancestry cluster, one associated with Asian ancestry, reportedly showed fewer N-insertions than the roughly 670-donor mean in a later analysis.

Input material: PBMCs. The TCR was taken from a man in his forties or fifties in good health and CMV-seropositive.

DNA for the CDR3: TGTGCCAGCAGTCCTTCGACAGGGCCGGACTATGGCTACACCTTC. Amino acids: CASSPSTGPDYGYTF. This chain connects TRBV27 to TRBJ1-2, with TRBD1 matching over 7 bases. The V segment lost 5 bases and the J segment 3 bases; nucleotides outside the gene matches: 9. The CDR3 covers 15 residues. The germline V gene encodes CDR1 MNHEY and CDR2 SMNVEV (reference sequence).